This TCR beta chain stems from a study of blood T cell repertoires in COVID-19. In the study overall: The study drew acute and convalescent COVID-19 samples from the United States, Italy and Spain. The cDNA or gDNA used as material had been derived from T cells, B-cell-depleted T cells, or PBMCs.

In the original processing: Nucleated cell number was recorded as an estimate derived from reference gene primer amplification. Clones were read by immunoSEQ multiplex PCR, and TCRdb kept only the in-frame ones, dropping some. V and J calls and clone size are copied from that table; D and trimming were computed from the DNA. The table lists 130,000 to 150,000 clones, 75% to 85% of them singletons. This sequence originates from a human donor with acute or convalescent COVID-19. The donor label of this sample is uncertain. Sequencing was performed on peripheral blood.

CDR3 DNA: TGCGCCAGCAGCTTGGAAGGGGCAAATCAGCCCCAGCATTTT. It codes for CASSLEGANQPQHF. J is TRBJ1-5 and V is TRBV5-1, with D perhaps matching TRBD1 (5 bases). V shed 0 bases and J shed 4 bases, with 8 bases lying between them. The CDR3 sequence is 14 residues long. Germline CDR1 and CDR2: SGHRS and YFSETQ.